The 3 T cell receptor beta chains below all came from one sample that was sequenced in a study of shared T cell receptors in the human thymus. TCRdb's copy holds only in-frame clones and misses some; the assay was immunoSEQ multiplex PCR. The data contain 500,000 to 550,000 clones, about 84% of them singletons. The sample also formed part of further work on human thymus T cells.

Source material: thymocytes. The source of these receptors is a boy less than two years old with a congenital heart defect.

The rearrangement joins TRBV4-2 to TRBJ2-1; 10 bases are shared with TRBD2. Trimming cost V 4 bases and J 9 bases; bases outside gene matches: 12. Germline CDR1 and CDR2: LGHNA and YNFKEQ. This CDR3 contains 16 residues. The chain's CDR3 is CASSPSASGREGEQFF. The CDR3 nucleotides are TGTGCCAGCAGCCCCTCGGCTAGCGGGAGAGAGGGTGAGCAGTTCTTC.

This clone was picked up a small number of times. This rearrangement joins TRBV4-3 to TRBJ1-2; 11 bases are a match to TRBD1. The ends lost 0 bases at V and 4 bases at J; junction bases unmatched: 7. Germline lookup yields CDR1 LGHNA and CDR2 YSLEER. This CDR3 region has 17 residues. The CDR3 DNA reads TGCGCCAGCAGCCAAGATTGGAGGACAGGGGGCCTCTATGGCTACACCTTC. Encoded protein: CASSQDWRTGGLYGYTF.

The J gene is TRBJ2-7, the V gene TRBV5-5; D remains unclear. The CDR3 has 12 amino acids. Per germline, CDR1 SGHKS and CDR2 YYEKEE (reference sequence). Trimming pared 0 bases from V and 5 bases from J, leaving 6 bases between. The CDR3 DNA reads TGTGCCAGCAGCTTGGGGCCCCACGAGCAGTACTTC. Protein product: CASSLGPHEQYF.